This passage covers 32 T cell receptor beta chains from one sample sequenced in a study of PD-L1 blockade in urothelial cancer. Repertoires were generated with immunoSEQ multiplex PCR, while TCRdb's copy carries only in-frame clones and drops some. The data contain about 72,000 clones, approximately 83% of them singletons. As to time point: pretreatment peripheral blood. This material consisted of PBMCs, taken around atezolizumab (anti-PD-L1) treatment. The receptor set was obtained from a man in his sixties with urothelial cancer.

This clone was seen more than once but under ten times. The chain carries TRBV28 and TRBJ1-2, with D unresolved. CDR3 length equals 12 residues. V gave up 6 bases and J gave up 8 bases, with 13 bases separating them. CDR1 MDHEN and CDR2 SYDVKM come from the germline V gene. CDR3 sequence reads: CASSWARSGYTF. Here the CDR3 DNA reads TGTGCCAGCAGCTGGGCCCGCAGCGGCTACACCTTC.

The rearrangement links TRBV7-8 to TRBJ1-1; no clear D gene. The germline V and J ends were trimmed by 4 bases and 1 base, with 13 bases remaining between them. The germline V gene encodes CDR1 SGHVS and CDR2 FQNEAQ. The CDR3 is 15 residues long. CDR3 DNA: TGTGCCAGCAGCTCCCCAGTAGGCGGGAACACTGAAGCTTTCTTT. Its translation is CASSSPVGGNTEAFF.

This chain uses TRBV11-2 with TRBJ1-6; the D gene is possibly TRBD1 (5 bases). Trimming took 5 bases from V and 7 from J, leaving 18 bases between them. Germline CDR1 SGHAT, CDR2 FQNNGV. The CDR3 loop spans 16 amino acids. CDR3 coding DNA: TGTGCCAGCAGCCGAGTAACGGGGGTATACAATTCACCCCTCCACTTT. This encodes CASSRVTGVYNSPLHF. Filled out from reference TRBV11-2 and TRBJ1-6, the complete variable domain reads EAGVAQSPRYKIIEKRQSVAFWCNPISGHATLYWYQQILGQGPKLLIQFQNNGVVDDSQLPKDRFSAERLKGVDSTLKIQPAKLEDSAVYLCASSRVTGVYNSPLHFGNGTRLTVT.

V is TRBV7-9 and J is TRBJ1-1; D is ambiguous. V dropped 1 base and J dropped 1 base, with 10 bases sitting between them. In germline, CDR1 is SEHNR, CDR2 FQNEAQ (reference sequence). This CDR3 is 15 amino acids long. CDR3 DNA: TGTGCCAGCAGCTTAGGGTTTATCGGGAACACTGAAGCTTTCTTT. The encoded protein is CASSLGFIGNTEAFF.

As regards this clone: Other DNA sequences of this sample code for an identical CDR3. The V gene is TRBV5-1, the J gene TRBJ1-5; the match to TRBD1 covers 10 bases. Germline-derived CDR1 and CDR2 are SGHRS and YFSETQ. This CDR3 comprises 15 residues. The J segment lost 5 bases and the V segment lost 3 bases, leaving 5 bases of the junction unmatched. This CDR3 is CASSWTGGKDQPQHF. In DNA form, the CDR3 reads TGCGCCAGCAGCTGGACAGGGGGGAAGGATCAGCCCCAGCATTTT.

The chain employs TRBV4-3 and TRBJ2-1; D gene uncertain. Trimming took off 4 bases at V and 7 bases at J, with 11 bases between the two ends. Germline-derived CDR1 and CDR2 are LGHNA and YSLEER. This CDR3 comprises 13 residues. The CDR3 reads CASSRSTSNEQFF. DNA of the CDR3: TGCGCCAGCAGCCGCTCTACGTCGAATGAGCAGTTCTTC.

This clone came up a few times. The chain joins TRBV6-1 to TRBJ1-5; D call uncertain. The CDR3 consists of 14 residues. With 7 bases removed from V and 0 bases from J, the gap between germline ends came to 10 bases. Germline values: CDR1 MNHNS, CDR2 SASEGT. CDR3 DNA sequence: TGTGCCAGCAATGCGGCCATTAGCAATCAGCCCCAGCATTTT. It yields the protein CASNAAISNQPQHF.

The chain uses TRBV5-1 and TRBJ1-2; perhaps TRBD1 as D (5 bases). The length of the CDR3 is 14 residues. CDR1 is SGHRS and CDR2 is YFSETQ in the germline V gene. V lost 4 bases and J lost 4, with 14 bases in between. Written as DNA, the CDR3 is TGCGCCAGCAGCGCCGAGCGGGGGAGCTATGGCTACACCTTC. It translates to CASSAERGSYGYTF.

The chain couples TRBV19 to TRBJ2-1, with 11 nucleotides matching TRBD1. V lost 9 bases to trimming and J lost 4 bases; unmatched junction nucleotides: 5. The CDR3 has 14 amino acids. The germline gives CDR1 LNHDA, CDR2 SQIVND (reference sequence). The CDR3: CASAGTGGYNEQFF. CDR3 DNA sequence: TGTGCCAGCGCTGGGACAGGGGGGTACAATGAGCAGTTCTTC.

Here the CDR3 reads CASGRVDGANVLTF. CDR3 nucleotides: TGTGCCAGCGGCAGGGTTGACGGGGCCAACGTCCTGACTTTC. V is TRBV28 and J is TRBJ2-6; tentative D call: TRBD1 (5 bases). The CDR3 length is 14 residues. Trimming shortened V by 8 bases and J by 4 bases, and 12 bases separated the two germline ends. CDR1 is MDHEN, CDR2 SYDVKM, per germline.

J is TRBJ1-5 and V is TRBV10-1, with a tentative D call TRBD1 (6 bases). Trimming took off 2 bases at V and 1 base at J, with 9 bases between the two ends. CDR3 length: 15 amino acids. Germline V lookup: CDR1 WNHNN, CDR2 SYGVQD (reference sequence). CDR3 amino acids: CASSEHRASNQPQHF. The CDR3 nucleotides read TGCGCCAGCAGTGAGCACAGGGCGAGCAATCAGCCCCAGCATTTT.

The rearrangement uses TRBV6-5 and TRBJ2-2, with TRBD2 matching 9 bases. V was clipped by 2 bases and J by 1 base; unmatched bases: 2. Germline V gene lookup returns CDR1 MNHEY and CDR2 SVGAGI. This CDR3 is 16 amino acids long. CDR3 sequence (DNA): TGTGCCAGCAGTTACGGACTAGCGAAGAACACCGGGGAGCTGTTTTTT. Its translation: CASSYGLAKNTGELFF.

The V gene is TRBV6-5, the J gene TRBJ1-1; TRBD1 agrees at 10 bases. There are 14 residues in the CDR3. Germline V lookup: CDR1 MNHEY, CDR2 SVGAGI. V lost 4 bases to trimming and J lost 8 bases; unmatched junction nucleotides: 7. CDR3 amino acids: CASSSETGGREAFF. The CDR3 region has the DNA TGTGCCAGCAGTTCCGAGACAGGGGGCCGCGAAGCTTTCTTT.

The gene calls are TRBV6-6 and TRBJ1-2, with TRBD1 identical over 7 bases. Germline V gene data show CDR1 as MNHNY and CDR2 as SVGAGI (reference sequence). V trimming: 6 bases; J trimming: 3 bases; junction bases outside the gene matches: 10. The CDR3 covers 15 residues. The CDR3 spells CASRTVEGAYYGYTF. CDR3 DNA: TGTGCCAGCAGGACTGTCGAGGGGGCGTACTATGGCTACACCTTC.

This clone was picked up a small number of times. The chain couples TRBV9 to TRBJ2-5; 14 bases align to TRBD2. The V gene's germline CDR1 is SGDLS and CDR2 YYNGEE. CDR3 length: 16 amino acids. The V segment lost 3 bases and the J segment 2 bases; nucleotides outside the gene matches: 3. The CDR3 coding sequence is TGTGCCAGCAGCGCCAGACTAGCGGGGGGGCAAGAGACCCAGTACTTC. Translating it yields CASSARLAGGQETQYF.

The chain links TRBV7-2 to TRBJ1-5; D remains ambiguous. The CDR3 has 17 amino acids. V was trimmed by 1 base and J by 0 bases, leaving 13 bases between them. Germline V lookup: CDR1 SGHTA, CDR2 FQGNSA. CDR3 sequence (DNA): TGTGCCAGCAGCTTAGTCCCGTTAGATGATAGCAATCAGCCCCAGCATTTT. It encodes CASSLVPLDDSNQPQHF.

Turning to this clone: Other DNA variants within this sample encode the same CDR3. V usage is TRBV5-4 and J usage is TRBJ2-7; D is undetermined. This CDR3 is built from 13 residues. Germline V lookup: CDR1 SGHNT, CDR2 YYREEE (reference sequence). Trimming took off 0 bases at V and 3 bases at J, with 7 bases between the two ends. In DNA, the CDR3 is TGTGCCAGCAGCTTGGTTTCGAGCTACGAGCAGTACTTC. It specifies CASSLVSSYEQYF.

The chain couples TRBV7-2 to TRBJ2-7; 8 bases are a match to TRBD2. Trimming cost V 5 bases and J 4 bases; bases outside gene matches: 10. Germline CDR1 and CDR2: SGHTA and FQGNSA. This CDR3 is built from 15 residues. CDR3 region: CASSPQGLVAYEQYF. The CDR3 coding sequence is TGTGCCAGCAGCCCCCAGGGACTAGTAGCTTACGAGCAGTACTTC.

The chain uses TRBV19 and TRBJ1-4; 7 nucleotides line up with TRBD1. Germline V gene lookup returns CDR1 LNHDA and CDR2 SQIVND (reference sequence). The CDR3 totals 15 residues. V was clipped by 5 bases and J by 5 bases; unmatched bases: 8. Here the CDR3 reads CASSPLGQANEKLFF. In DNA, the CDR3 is TGTGCCAGTAGTCCCCTCGGACAGGCGAATGAAAAACTGTTTTTT.

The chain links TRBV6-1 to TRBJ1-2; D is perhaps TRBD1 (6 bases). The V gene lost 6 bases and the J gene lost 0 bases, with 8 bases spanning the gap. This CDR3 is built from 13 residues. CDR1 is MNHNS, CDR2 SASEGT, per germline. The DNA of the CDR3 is TGTGCCAGCAGGGACAGAGCTAACTATGGCTACACCTTC. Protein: CASRDRANYGYTF.

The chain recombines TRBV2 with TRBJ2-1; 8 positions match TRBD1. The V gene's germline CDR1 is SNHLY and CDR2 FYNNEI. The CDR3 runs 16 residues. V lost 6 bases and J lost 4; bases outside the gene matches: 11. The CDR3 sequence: CASRGEGTGGYNEQFF. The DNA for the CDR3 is TGTGCCAGCAGAGGCGAGGGGACAGGAGGATACAATGAGCAGTTCTTC.

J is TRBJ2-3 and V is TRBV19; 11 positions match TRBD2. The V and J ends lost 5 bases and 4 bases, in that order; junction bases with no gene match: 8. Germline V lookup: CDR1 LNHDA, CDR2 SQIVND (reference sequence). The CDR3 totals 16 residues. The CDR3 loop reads CASSYTSGGFSDTQYF. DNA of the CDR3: TGTGCCAGTAGTTACACTAGCGGGGGTTTCTCAGATACGCAGTATTTT.

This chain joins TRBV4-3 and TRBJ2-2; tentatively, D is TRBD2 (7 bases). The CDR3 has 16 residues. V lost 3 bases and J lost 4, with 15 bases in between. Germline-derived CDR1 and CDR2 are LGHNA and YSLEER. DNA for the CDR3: TGCGCCAGCAGCCATGGGGGGGGCGGGGGCACCGGGGAGCTGTTTTTT. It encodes CASSHGGGGGTGELFF.

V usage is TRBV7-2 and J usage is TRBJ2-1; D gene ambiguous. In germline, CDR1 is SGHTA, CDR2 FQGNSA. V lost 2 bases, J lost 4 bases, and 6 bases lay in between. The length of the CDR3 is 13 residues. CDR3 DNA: TGTGCCAGCAGCTTAAACAAGTACAATGAGCAGTTCTTC. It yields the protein CASSLNKYNEQFF.

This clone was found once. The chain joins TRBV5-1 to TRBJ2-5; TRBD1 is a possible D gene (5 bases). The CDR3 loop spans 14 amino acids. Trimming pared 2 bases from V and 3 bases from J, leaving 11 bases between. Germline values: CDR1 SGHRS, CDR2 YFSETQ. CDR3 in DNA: TGCGCCAGCAGCTTATTCTCAGGGAAAGAGACCCAGTACTTC. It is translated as CASSLFSGKETQYF.

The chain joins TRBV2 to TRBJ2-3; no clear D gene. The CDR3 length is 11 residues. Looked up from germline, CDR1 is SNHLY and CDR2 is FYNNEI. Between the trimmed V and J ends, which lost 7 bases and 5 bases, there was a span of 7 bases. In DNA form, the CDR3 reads TGTGCCAGCACCCCCCGAGATACGCAGTATTTT. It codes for CASTPRDTQYF. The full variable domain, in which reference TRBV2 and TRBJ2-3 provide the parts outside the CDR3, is EPEVTQTPSHQVTQMGQEVILRCVPISNHLYFYWYRQILGQKVEFLVSFYNNEISEKSEIFDDQFSVERPDGSNFTLKIRSTKLEDSAMYFCASTPRDTQYFGPGTRLTVL.

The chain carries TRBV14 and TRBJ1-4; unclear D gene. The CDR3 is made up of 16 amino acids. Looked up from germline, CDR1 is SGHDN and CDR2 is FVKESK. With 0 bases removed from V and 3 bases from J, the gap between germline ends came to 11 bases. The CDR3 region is CASSQEGREANEKLFF. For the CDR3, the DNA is TGTGCCAGCAGCCAAGAAGGAAGGGAGGCTAATGAAAAACTGTTTTTT.

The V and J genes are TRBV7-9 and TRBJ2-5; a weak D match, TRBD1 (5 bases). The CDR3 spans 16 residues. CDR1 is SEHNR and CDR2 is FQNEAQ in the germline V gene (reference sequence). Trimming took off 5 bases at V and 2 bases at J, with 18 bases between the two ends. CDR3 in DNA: TGTGCCAGCAGCCCTGGTCAGACAGCTTCTCAAGAGACCCAGTACTTC. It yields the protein CASSPGQTASQETQYF.

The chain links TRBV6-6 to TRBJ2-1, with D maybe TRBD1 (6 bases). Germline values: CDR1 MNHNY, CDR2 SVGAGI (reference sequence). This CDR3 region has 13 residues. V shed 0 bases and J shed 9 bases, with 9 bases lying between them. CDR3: CASSYSQGGEQFF. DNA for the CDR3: TGTGCCAGCAGTTACTCGCAAGGGGGTGAGCAGTTCTTC.

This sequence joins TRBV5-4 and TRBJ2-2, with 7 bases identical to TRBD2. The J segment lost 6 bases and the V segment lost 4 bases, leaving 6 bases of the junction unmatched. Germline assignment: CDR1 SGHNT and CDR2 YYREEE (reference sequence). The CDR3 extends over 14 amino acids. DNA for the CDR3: TGTGCCAGCAGCCTGGGAGGGTTCTCCGGGGAGCTGTTTTTT. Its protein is CASSLGGFSGELFF.

The CDR3 protein is CASSLWQGFPGELFF. CDR3 in DNA: TGCGCCAGCAGCTTGTGGCAGGGTTTTCCCGGGGAGCTGTTTTTT. The chain links TRBV5-1 to TRBJ2-2; TRBD1 might be the D (5 bases). Trimming pared 1 base from V and 6 bases from J, leaving 13 bases between. CDR1 and CDR2 (germline): SGHRS, YFSETQ. The CDR3 length is 15 residues.

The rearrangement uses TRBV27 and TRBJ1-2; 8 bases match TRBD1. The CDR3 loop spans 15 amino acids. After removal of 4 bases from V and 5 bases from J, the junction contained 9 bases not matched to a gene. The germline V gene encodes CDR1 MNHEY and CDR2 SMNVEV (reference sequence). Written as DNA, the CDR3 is TGTGCCAGCAGTTCCGGACAGGGTTTAGAGTATGGCTACACCTTC. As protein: CASSSGQGLEYGYTF.